The T cell receptor (beta chain) under discussion was sequenced for a study of CD8 T cells in Susac syndrome. Random hexamers were used to reverse transcribe the RNA input (roughly 0.5 to 1 ug). TCRdb reprocessed the immunoSEQ multiplex PCR reads via MiXCR and lists one record per CDR3 protein. The table shows some 300,000 distinct CDR3 sequences, with about nine tenths occurring only once. CDR1 and CDR2 from the germline V gene are SEHNR and FQNEAQ (reference sequence). The CDR3 totals 13 residues. V shed 5 bases and J shed 7 bases, with 13 bases lying between them. Sequences were obtained from CD8+ T cells from PBMCs. This rearrangement joins TRBV7-9 to TRBJ2-3; no clear D gene. The receptor was derived from a human donor with multiple sclerosis. CDR3 protein: CASSPPGSNTQYF. The CDR3 nucleotides are TGTGCCAGCAGCCCCCCTGGATCTAATACGCAGTATTTT. The full variable domain, completed using reference TRBV7-9 and TRBJ2-3, is DTGVSQNPRHKITKRGQNVTFRCDPISEHNRLYWYRQTLGQGPEFLTYFQNEAQLEKSRLLSDRFSAERPKGSFSTLEIQRTEQGDSAMYLCASSPPGSNTQYFGPGTRLTVL.